These 14 T cell receptor beta chains were sequenced from one sample in a study of shared clonotypes between healthy human individuals. The data were produced by immunoSEQ multiplex PCR, yet TCRdb's version contains in-frame clones alone and is incomplete. The sample includes under 1,100,000 clones, about 80% of them seen just once. What was sequenced was memory CD4+ T cells from PBMCs. Described subset: CD45RA-negative fraction. These receptors were taken from a man younger than 35 in good health. Some clones in this sample may be carry-over from other donors' samples.

The CDR3 protein is CASSHLNGNSGQPQHF. The CDR3 nucleotides are TGTGCCAGCAGCCACCTTAATGGGAACTCGGGACAGCCCCAGCATTTT. The genes are TRBV7-8 and TRBJ1-5; D remains unclear. Trimming cost V 5 bases and J 7 bases, with 21 bases left between them. The germline CDR1 and CDR2 sequences are SGHVS and FQNEAQ. The CDR3 sequence is 16 residues long.

This chain uses TRBV2 with TRBJ2-2, with 8 bases that match TRBD2. Trimming cost V 4 bases and J 5 bases; bases outside gene matches: 12. CDR1 SNHLY and CDR2 FYNNEI come from the germline V gene. CDR3 length: 17 amino acids. The CDR3 sequence is CASSGPPGRARTGELFF. CDR3 nucleotides: TGTGCCAGCAGTGGGCCCCCCGGGAGGGCCCGGACCGGGGAGCTGTTTTTT.

This chain joins TRBV6-6 and TRBJ2-7; 8 bases align to TRBD1. The CDR3 has 15 residues. Germline CDR1 MNHNY, CDR2 SVGAGI (reference sequence). With V trimmed by 4 bases and J by 5 bases, 10 bases remained unmatched. CDR3 protein: CASSLQQGGPNEQYF. The CDR3 nucleotides read TGTGCCAGCAGTTTACAACAGGGGGGCCCGAACGAGCAGTACTTC.

The chain has TRBV4-2 and TRBJ2-5; 8 bases align to TRBD1. The J call may be wrong; the DNA end is better matched by TRBJ2-7. CDR1 and CDR2 from the germline V gene are LGHNA and YNFKEQ. The CDR3 contains 14 residues. The CDR3 here is CASSHRTGLDEQYF. CDR3 in DNA: TGTGCCAGCAGCCACCGGACAGGGCTTGACGAGCAGTACTTC.

In its sample, this clone was seen many times. The chain uses TRBV4-2 and TRBJ2-5, with D perhaps TRBD2 (5 bases). The V end was cut by 4 bases, the J end by 2 bases, with 11 bases between. The CDR3 length is 14 residues. Germline V gives CDR1 LGHNA, CDR2 YNFKEQ. The CDR3 region has the DNA TGTGCCAGCAGCCGATCCGGGGAACAAGAGACCCAGTACTTC. Its translation: CASSRSGEQETQYF.

The CDR3 coding sequence is TGTGCCAGCAGTTTCTTAGGGCTCACGTCGGGTCAGCCCCAGCATTTT. Its translation: CASSFLGLTSGQPQHF. The gene calls are TRBV28 and TRBJ1-5; D is unresolved. Per germline, CDR1 MDHEN and CDR2 SYDVKM. V gave up 3 bases and J gave up 6 bases, with 18 bases separating them. This CDR3 has 16 residues. The whole variable domain, filled in from reference TRBV28 and TRBJ1-5, reads DVKVTQSSRYLVKRTGEKVFLECVQDMDHENMFWYRQDPGLGLRLIYFSYDVKMKEKGDIPEGYSVSREKKERFSLILESASTNQTSMYLCASSFLGLTSGQPQHFGDGTRLSIL.

A few counts support this clone. The chain is built from TRBV6-1 and TRBJ2-7; 14 nucleotides align to TRBD2. V lost 11 bases to trimming and J lost 1 base; unmatched junction nucleotides: 7. Germline V gene sequence: CDR1 MNHNS, CDR2 SASEGT. CDR3 length equals 15 residues. CDR3 amino acids: CAGGTSGRRSYEQYF. For the CDR3, the DNA is TGTGCCGGAGGGACTAGCGGGAGAAGGTCCTACGAGCAGTACTTC.

The chain employs TRBV4-2 and TRBJ2-7; 9 bases are shared with TRBD1. With V trimmed by 1 base and J by 3 bases, 7 bases remained unmatched. This CDR3 comprises 16 residues. Per germline, CDR1 LGHNA and CDR2 YNFKEQ. CDR3 bases: TGTGCCAGCAGCCAAGTAGGTCGACAGGGGGACTACGAGCAGTACTTC. This sequence encodes CASSQVGRQGDYEQYF.

About this clone itself: This likely came from a read error, as a far larger clone is one base away. For the CDR3, the DNA is TGTGCCAGCAGCCGGACAAGGACTAGCGGGACCTACGAGCAGTACTTC. This gives the protein CASSRTRTSGTYEQYF. The chain carries TRBV7-3 and TRBJ2-7; 12 positions agree with TRBD2. CDR3 size: 16 residues. V shed 5 bases and J 2 bases; nucleotides not matched to a gene: 7. The germline CDR1 and CDR2 sequences are SGHTA and FQGTGA. The variable domain in full, with the rest retrieved from reference TRBV7-3 and TRBJ2-7, is GAGVSQTPSNKVTEKGKYVELRCDPISGHTALYWYRQSLGQGPEFLIYFQGTGAADDSGLPNDRFFAVRPEGSVSTLKIQRTERGDSAVYLCASSRTRTSGTYEQYFGPGTRLTVT.

The V gene is TRBV4-1, the J gene TRBJ2-3; possible D gene TRBD2, 5 bases. Between the trimmed V and J ends, which lost 4 bases and 4 bases, there was a span of 9 bases. Germline CDR1 and CDR2: MGHRA and YSYEKL. The CDR3 covers 13 residues. The CDR3 here is CASSPHGADTQYF. The CDR3 nucleotides read TGCGCCAGCAGCCCTCACGGGGCAGATACGCAGTATTTT.

V is TRBV29-1 and J is TRBJ1-2; D remains unclear. The germline gives CDR1 SQVTM, CDR2 ANQGSEA. With 0 bases removed from V and 8 bases from J, the gap between germline ends came to 10 bases. The CDR3 has 12 amino acids. The CDR3 spells CSVEDQGFGYTF. The DNA of the CDR3 is TGCAGCGTTGAAGATCAAGGGTTCGGCTACACCTTC.

The rearrangement links TRBV5-3 to TRBJ1-3, with unresolved D. TRBV5-3 is treated as an ORF (open reading frame) with a function not yet certain. Trimming cost V 8 bases and J 4 bases, with 13 bases left between them. The CDR3 consists of 13 residues. The DNA for the CDR3 is TGTGCCAGCAGTCTTAGCAGAGGAAACACCATATATTTT. Amino acids: CASSLSRGNTIYF.

The genes are TRBV11-2 and TRBJ1-2; a possible D gene is TRBD1 (6 bases). V was trimmed by 2 bases and J by 7 bases, leaving 14 bases between them. Germline CDR1 and CDR2: SGHAT and FQNNGV. The CDR3 consists of 14 residues. In DNA form, the CDR3 reads TGTGCCAGCAGCTTATTAAAGGGGGTGGGTGGCTACACCTTC. Translation gives CASSLLKGVGGYTF.

This sequence joins TRBV4-3 and TRBJ2-4, with no clear D. Germline lookup yields CDR1 LGHNA and CDR2 YSLEER. V lost 0 bases to trimming and J lost 4 bases, with 10 bases between them. CDR3 length: 15 residues. Written as DNA, the CDR3 is TGCGCCAGCAGCCAAGACAGCACTGGAAAAAACATTCAGTACTTC. Its translation: CASSQDSTGKNIQYF.